Below are 32 T cell receptor beta chains sequenced from a single sample in a study of blood T cells in healthy people across ages. Primers used in a second PCR of about 6 to 11 cycles were a sample-barcoded 5' primer and a J-beta primer mix. TCRdb fed the 5' RACE reads into MiXCR, producing one record per CDR3 protein. The sample includes some 730,000 distinct CDR3 sequences, 22% of them seen just once. Input material: blood. The receptor set was obtained from a man aged 70-80 years in good health.

The chain uses TRBV12-3 or TRBV12-4 and TRBJ2-5; the D gene is possibly TRBD2 (6 bases). The CDR3 totals 13 residues. With 3 bases removed from V and 5 bases from J, the gap between germline ends came to 10 bases. CDR3: CASSFGRLETQYF. As DNA, the CDR3 is TGTGCCAGCAGTTTTGGGAGGCTCGAGACCCAGTACTTC.

This clonotype was detected only a few times. The gene calls are TRBV7-8 and TRBJ2-3, with D perhaps TRBD1 (6 bases). CDR3 length: 17 residues. Germline V gene lookup returns CDR1 SGHVS and CDR2 FQNEAQ. Trimming removed 6 bases from V and 0 bases from J, with 19 bases in between. In nucleotides, the CDR3 is TGTGCCAGCAGACACGATTCCGGGACACGGAGCACAGATACGCAGTATTTT. Its protein is CASRHDSGTRSTDTQYF.

Comments on this clonotype: A much larger clone is a single base away; this may be a read error. The chain combines TRBV29-1 with TRBJ1-1; D gene uncertain. CDR1 SQVTM and CDR2 ANQGSEA come from the germline V gene. The CDR3 is made up of 16 amino acids. V lost 4 bases, J lost 0 bases, and 18 bases lay in between. The CDR3 loop reads CSVGFAPPPVNTEAFF. CDR3 DNA: TGCAGCGTTGGGTTTGCCCCGCCTCCCGTGAACACTGAAGCTTTCTTT.

This clonotype appeared a few times. The chain couples TRBV29-1 to TRBJ2-3; D gene ambiguous. The CDR3 contains 13 residues. Looked up from germline, CDR1 is SQVTM and CDR2 is ANQGSEA. Trimming left V 6 bases short and J 4 bases short, with 14 bases between. In DNA, the CDR3 is TGCAGCGTGTCCCCCGTCAAGGCAGATACGCAGTATTTT. It specifies CSVSPVKADTQYF.

This clonotype appeared a few times. This chain links TRBV9 with TRBJ1-2; no definite D call. Between the trimmed V and J ends, which lost 0 bases and 6 bases, there was a span of 15 bases. This CDR3 has 15 residues. Germline V CDR1 and CDR2: SGDLS, YYNGEE. The CDR3 sequence: CASSVEEGRMDGYTF. The CDR3 bases are TGTGCCAGCAGCGTAGAGGAAGGGAGGATGGATGGCTACACCTTC.

The chain joins TRBV20-1 to TRBJ1-4; tentatively, D is TRBD1 (5 bases). V dropped 6 bases and J dropped 5 bases, with 19 bases sitting between them. The V gene's germline CDR1 is DFQATT and CDR2 SNEGSKA (reference sequence). This CDR3 is 15 amino acids long. The CDR3 loop reads CSAQHTGQMNEKLFF. Here the CDR3 DNA reads TGCAGTGCGCAGCATACGGGGCAGATGAATGAAAAACTGTTTTTT.

This chain joins TRBV5-6 and TRBJ1-2, with a possible D match to TRBD1 (6 bases). Trimming took off 4 bases at V and 12 bases at J, with 16 bases between the two ends. CDR3 length: 12 amino acids. Germline values: CDR1 SGHDT, CDR2 YYEEEE. In DNA, the CDR3 is TGTGCCAGCAGCCAGGGGTCTCGAGTACACACCTTC. It is translated as CASSQGSRVHTF. The complete variable domain, with remaining parts taken from reference TRBV5-6 and TRBJ1-2, reads DAGVTQSPTHLIKTRGQQVTLRCSPKSGHDTVSWYQQALGQGPQFIFQYYEEEERQRGNFPDRFSGHQFPNYSSELNVNALLLGDSALYLCASSQGSRVHTFGSGTRLTVV.

The table lists this clonotype with a few counts. V gene TRBV18 combines with J gene TRBJ2-1, with no clear D. TRBJ2-7 matches the DNA end more closely, so the J call is doubtful. The germline V gene has CDR1 KGHSH and CDR2 LQKENI. The CDR3 extends over 13 amino acids. In DNA, the CDR3 is TGTGCCAGCTCACAGGTCGCTTCGGCCGAGCAGTACTTC. Translated, it gives CASSQVASAEQYF.

In this sample, this clonotype turned up many times. The chain employs TRBV29-1 and TRBJ2-7; 12 positions agree with TRBD2. J was trimmed by 6 bases and V by 7 bases; bases with no gene match: 7. The germline gives CDR1 SQVTM, CDR2 ANQGSEA. CDR3 size: 13 residues. The CDR3 region has the DNA TGCAGCGCCAGACTAGCGGGAGCCTCCGAGCAGTACGTC. Translated, it gives CSARLAGASEQYV.

This clonotype was counted between two and nine times. The genes are TRBV7-9 and TRBJ2-7; D might be TRBD1 or TRBD2, each matching 5 bases. This CDR3 has 14 residues. CDR1 and CDR2 from the germline V gene are SEHNR and FQNEAQ (reference sequence). The V and J ends lost 3 bases and 0 bases respectively, with 9 bases between them. The CDR3 is CASSFGGSSYEQYV. CDR3 coding DNA: TGTGCCAGCAGCTTTGGGGGAAGCTCCTACGAGCAGTACGTC.

On this clonotype itself: The germline gene is not matched at one end of the junction; a read error may be the cause. The chain combines TRBV2 with TRBJ2-5; 8 bases align to TRBD1. Germline CDR1 and CDR2: SNHLY and FYNNEI. The CDR3 covers 14 residues. The CDR3 reads CASREGQASWTQHF. In DNA form, the CDR3 reads TGTGCCAGCAGGGAGGGACAGGCCTCGTGGACCCAGCACTTC. The full variable domain, with the rest looked up from reference TRBV2 and TRBJ2-5, is EPEVTQTPSHQVTQMGQEVILRCVPISNHLYFYWYRQILGQKVEFLVSFYNNEISEKSEIFDDQFSVERPDGSNFTLKIRSTKLEDSAMYFCASREGQASWTQHFGPGTRLLVL.

This clonotype was seen more than once but under ten times. V is TRBV29-1 and J is TRBJ2-3, with 10 nucleotides matching TRBD2. This CDR3 is built from 14 residues. CDR1 and CDR2 (germline): SQVTM, ANQGSEA. Trimming cost V 4 bases and J 5 bases; bases outside gene matches: 6. The CDR3 DNA sequence: TGCAGCGTTGGTGTAGCGGGGGGCGAAGATACGCAGTATTTT. Its protein product is CSVGVAGGEDTQYF.

Only a few counts were recorded for this clonotype. This rearrangement joins TRBV7-2 to TRBJ2-3; 9 bases align to TRBD2. Germline values: CDR1 SGHTA, CDR2 FQGNSA. This CDR3 spans 16 amino acids. V lost 5 bases to trimming and J lost 2 bases; unmatched junction nucleotides: 8. For the CDR3, the DNA is TGTGCCAGCAGCCTAAGAGCGGGGGGTCACACAGATACGCAGTATTTT. It translates to CASSLRAGGHTDTQYF. The variable domain in full, with the rest retrieved from reference TRBV7-2 and TRBJ2-3, is GAGVSQSPSNKVTEKGKDVELRCDPISGHTALYWYRQSLGQGLEFLIYFQGNSAPDKSGLPSDRFSAERTGGSVSTLTIQRTQQEDSAVYLCASSLRAGGHTDTQYFGPGTRLTVL.

The chain employs TRBV7-9 and TRBJ2-2; no reliable D call. The V end lost 2 bases, the J end lost 5 bases, and 15 bases lay between the germline ends. Germline V gene data show CDR1 as SEHNR and CDR2 as FQNEAQ (reference sequence). CDR3 length: 16 residues. The CDR3 here is CASSLRREYKTGELFF. CDR3 coding DNA: TGTGCCAGCAGCTTAAGAAGAGAGTATAAAACCGGGGAGCTGTTTTTT. Complete variable domain (other parts from reference TRBV7-9 and TRBJ2-2): DTGVSQNPRHKITKRGQNVTFRCDPISEHNRLYWYRQTLGQGPEFLTYFQNEAQLEKSRLLSDRFSAERPKGSFSTLEIQRTEQGDSAMYLCASSLRREYKTGELFFGEGSRLTVL.

This clonotype has just a few counts. This chain links TRBV28 with TRBJ1-4, with D tentatively TRBD1 (6 bases). The CDR3 covers 15 residues. The V and J ends lost 5 bases and 6 bases respectively, with 16 bases between them. Germline values: CDR1 MDHEN, CDR2 SYDVKM. The CDR3 DNA reads TGTGCCAGCAGTGGCTCAGGGGCTGGCTATGAAAAACTGTTTTTT. This translates into CASSGSGAGYEKLFF.

This clonotype was picked up a small number of times. The V call is TRBV2, the J call TRBJ2-5; D could derive from TRBD1 or TRBD2 (5 bases each). With the DNA end fitting TRBJ2-1 better, the J assignment may be wrong. The germline V gene encodes CDR1 SNHLY and CDR2 FYNNEI. This CDR3 region has 11 residues. The CDR3 DNA follows: TGTGCCAGCAGTGGGGACGTTGAGCAGTTCTTC. It translates to CASSGDVEQFF.

A few counts support this clonotype. The CDR3 loop reads CASSTRRDSDHATNEKLFF. CDR3 coding DNA: TGTGCCAGCAGCACCCGCCGGGACAGCGACCATGCAACTAATGAAAAACTGTTTTTT. The chain recombines TRBV21-1 with TRBJ1-4; TRBD1 is the table's D call, not checked against the DNA. TRBV21-1 is deemed a pseudogene. The CDR3 sequence is 19 residues long.

Only a few counts were recorded for this clonotype. J is TRBJ2-1 and V is TRBV12-3 or TRBV12-4, with TRBD1 identical over 8 bases. J was trimmed by 8 bases and V by 6 bases; bases with no gene match: 15. The CDR3 is 16 amino acids. DNA for the CDR3: TGTGCCAGCAGCCCTACCGCCAGGGGGCAAAGCGATGAGCAGTTCTTC. It yields the protein CASSPTARGQSDEQFF.

V usage is TRBV7-9 and J usage is TRBJ2-3; tentatively, D is TRBD1 or TRBD2 (5 bases each). The germline CDR1 and CDR2 sequences are SEHNR and FQNEAQ (reference sequence). With 5 bases removed from V and 0 bases from J, the gap between germline ends came to 15 bases. The CDR3 runs 16 residues. The CDR3 sequence: CASSPGTDASTDTQYF. The CDR3 coding sequence is TGTGCCAGCAGCCCCGGGACGGATGCTAGCACAGATACGCAGTATTTT.

This sequence joins TRBV20-1 and TRBJ2-3, with D perhaps matching TRBD1 (5 bases). Between the trimmed V and J ends, which lost 6 bases and 1 base, there was a span of 17 bases. The CDR3 sequence is 15 residues long. Germline assignment: CDR1 DFQATT and CDR2 SNEGSKA (reference sequence). The chain's CDR3 is CSAGTSGFRTDTQYF. CDR3 nucleotide sequence: TGCAGTGCGGGCACTTCAGGGTTCCGCACAGATACGCAGTATTTT.

V usage is TRBV25-1 and J usage is TRBJ2-5; D unclear. The J call could be wrong; TRBJ2-7 is a better fit for the DNA end. CDR1 and CDR2 (germline): MGHDK, SYGVNS. This CDR3 has 12 residues. This CDR3 is CASSGVGYEQYV. The CDR3 bases are TGTGCCAGCAGTGGGGTAGGGTACGAGCAGTACGTC.

This rearrangement joins TRBV20-1 to TRBJ2-1, with 7 bases that match TRBD2. Germline V lookup: CDR1 DFQATT, CDR2 SNEGSKA (reference sequence). V dropped 4 bases and J dropped 3; count of bases not matched to a gene: 3. CDR3 length: 13 amino acids. The CDR3 DNA sequence: TGCAGTGCTAAGAGCGGGGTCTACAATGAGCAGTTCTTC. It encodes CSAKSGVYNEQFF.

This clonotype was counted a few times. This chain joins TRBV6-6 and TRBJ1-5, with 9 bases that match TRBD1. V gave up 8 bases and J gave up 7 bases; unmatched junction bases: 6. Germline CDR1 reads MNHNY; CDR2 reads SVGAGI (reference sequence). The CDR3 is 13 amino acids. The CDR3 region has the DNA TGTGCCAGCGGACAGGGGTGGAGGCAGCCCCAGCATTTT. Translated: CASGQGWRQPQHF.

The chain has TRBV4-2 and TRBJ1-1; D uncertain. The CDR3 extends over 13 amino acids. The germline V gene has CDR1 LGHNA and CDR2 YNFKEQ. Trimming stripped 0 bases from V and 14 bases from J, with 16 bases between. CDR3 sequence (DNA): TGTGCCAGCAGCCAAGATGGGGTACGTCCCAGCTTCTTT. Its translation: CASSQDGVRPSFF.

This sequence joins TRBV20-1 and TRBJ1-4, with 7 bases matching TRBD1. Germline assignment: CDR1 DFQATT and CDR2 SNEGSKA (reference sequence). CDR3 length equals 14 residues. V dropped 7 bases and J dropped 8; count of bases not matched to a gene: 13. CDR3 nucleotides: TGCAGTGTCACAGGGACAAGGGGGCGGGAAAAACTGTTTTTT. It yields the protein CSVTGTRGREKLFF.

V gene TRBV7-2 combines with J gene TRBJ1-6; no clear D. Trimming stripped 3 bases from V and 9 bases from J, with 12 bases between. This CDR3 has 14 residues. CDR1 is SGHTA, CDR2 FQGNSA, per germline. The CDR3 DNA reads as TGTGCCAGCAGCTTGAGAAGAAAAACTTCACCCCTCCACTTT. Its protein is CASSLRRKTSPLHF.

The V and J genes are TRBV19 and TRBJ1-2, with D tentatively TRBD1 (6 bases). Between the trimmed V and J ends, which lost 7 bases and 6 bases, there was a span of 21 bases. The CDR3 length is 15 residues. The V gene's germline CDR1 is LNHDA and CDR2 SQIVND (reference sequence). The CDR3 DNA reads as TGTGCCAGTAACCCCCTGACGACAGGAGTTCATGGCTACACCTTC. This encodes CASNPLTTGVHGYTF. The full variable domain, completed using reference TRBV19 and TRBJ1-2, is DGGITQSPKYLFRKEGQNVTLSCEQNLNHDAMYWYRQDPGQGLRLIYYSQIVNDFQKGDIAEGYSVSREKKESFPLTVTSAQKNPTAFYLCASNPLTTGVHGYTFGSGTRLTVV.

This clonotype was seen more than once but under ten times. The genes are TRBV18 and TRBJ2-5, with D possibly matching TRBD1 (5 bases). The CDR3 length is 14 residues. Looked up from germline, CDR1 is KGHSH and CDR2 is LQKENI. The ends were cut back, 4 bases at V and 5 bases at J, with 14 bases in the middle. CDR3 region: CASSRIQVAETQYF. DNA of the CDR3: TGTGCCAGCTCACGAATACAGGTGGCGGAGACCCAGTACTTC.

The chain joins TRBV7-8 to TRBJ1-6, with D hard to call. CDR1 is SGHVS, CDR2 FQNEAQ, per germline. Trimming removed 5 bases at V and 6 bases at J, with 20 bases between. The CDR3 is made up of 17 amino acids. CDR3 protein: CASSPEIFSGFNSPLHF. The DNA of the CDR3 is TGTGCCAGCAGCCCGGAAATTTTCTCAGGTTTTAATTCACCCCTCCACTTT.

Details on this clonotype: The missing conserved phenylalanine or tryptophan at the end of this CDR3 makes a read error likely. V is TRBV12-3 or TRBV12-4 and J is TRBJ2-1; D gene ambiguous. With the DNA end fitting TRBJ2-7 better, the J assignment may be wrong. The CDR3 runs 15 residues. This chain's CDR3 is CASSFYSHVGIEQYL. The CDR3 DNA sequence: TGTGCCAGCAGTTTCTATTCGCACGTCGGCATCGAGCAGTACCTC.

This clonotype came up a few times. The chain links TRBV29-1 to TRBJ2-3, with D possibly matching TRBD1 (5 bases). CDR3 length equals 12 residues. Trimming pared 7 bases from V and 4 bases from J, leaving 12 bases between. Germline V gene data show CDR1 as SQVTM and CDR2 as ANQGSEA. CDR3 in amino acids: CSAYQGSDTQYF. CDR3 in DNA: TGCAGCGCGTATCAGGGCTCAGATACGCAGTATTTT.

The chain is built from TRBV29-1 and TRBJ2-2, with 8 nucleotides matching TRBD2. The CDR3 is 13 amino acids. V lost 8 bases, J lost 2 bases, and 4 bases stayed unmatched. Germline CDR1 and CDR2: SQVTM and ANQGSEA. CDR3 nucleotide sequence: TGCAGCTTCGGGGGGGATAACACCGGGGAGCTGTTTTTT. As protein: CSFGGDNTGELFF.